A selection of T cell receptor beta chains follows, all from one sample in a study of blood T cells in healthy people across ages. TCRdb re-called the 5' RACE reads through MiXCR, storing one row per CDR3 protein. Of roughly 800,000 distinct CDR3 sequences listed, nearly 60% are singletons. Sequenced sample: blood. The receptors originated from a man aged 30 to 39 in good health. CDR3s include the opening cysteine and the closing phenylalanine or tryptophan. A D gene is named only where the DNA matches it firmly. Clone sizes are given selectively: once, few, many, or a class where the clone is expanded.

clone_size,d_call,j_call,v_call,cdr3_aa,cdr3_nt
NA,NA,TRBJ2-3,TRBV12-3/TRBV12-4,CASSYLQRPTDTQYF,TGTGCCAGCAGTTACCTTCAACGGCCCACAGATACGCAGTATTTT
NA,TRBD1,TRBJ1-2,TRBV6-6,CASSYKGTGNYGYTF,TGTGCCAGCAGTTACAAAGGGACAGGGAACTATGGCTACACCTTC
few,NA,TRBJ2-3,TRBV12-3/TRBV12-4,CASSLVGASTDTQYF,TGTGCCAGCAGTTTGGTGGGAGCTAGCACAGATACGCAGTATTTT
NA,TRBD2,TRBJ2-1,TRBV4-2,CASKPGLAGLSSYNEQFF,TGTGCCAGCAAACCGGGACTAGCGGGCCTGAGCTCCTACAATGAGCAGTTCTTC
NA,TRBD1,TRBJ2-5,TRBV5-1,CASGQGVEETQYF,TGCGCCAGTGGACAGGGAGTGGAAGAGACCCAGTACTTC
NA,NA,TRBJ2-1,TRBV12-3/TRBV12-4,CASSLSDSYNEQFF,TGTGCCAGCAGTTTAAGTGACTCTTACAATGAGCAGTTCTTC
NA,NA,TRBJ2-5,TRBV28,CASSGSLKTQYF,TGTGCCAGTTCGGGATCATTAAAGACCCAGTACTTC
few,NA,TRBJ2-5,TRBV10-3,CAISRGTQETQYF,TGTGCCATCTCGAGGGGTACCCAAGAGACCCAGTACTTC
NA,TRBD2,TRBJ2-7,TRBV10-3,CAISETSGSGSYEQYF,TGTGCCATCAGTGAGACTAGCGGGAGTGGGTCCTACGAGCAGTACTTC
NA,NA,TRBJ1-2,TRBV2,CASSEQGVQLYGYTF,TGTGCCAGCAGTGAACAGGGCGTCCAACTCTATGGCTACACCTTC
NA,NA,TRBJ2-7,TRBV19,CASSIAGLNEQYF,TGTGCCAGTAGTATAGCTGGACTGAATGAGCAGTACTTC
NA,TRBD2,TRBJ2-4,TRBV20-1,CSASFPGEGGEQYF,TGCAGTGCTAGTTTCCCCGGGGAGGGCGGAGAGCAGTACTTC
NA,NA,TRBJ2-1,TRBV20-1,CSAASSGVDREFF,TGCAGTGCTGCGTCGAGCGGAGTCGATAGGGAGTTCTTC
NA,NA,TRBJ2-7,TRBV7-2,CASSFSRDGYYEQYF,TGTGCCAGCAGCTTCTCCAGGGATGGGTACTACGAGCAGTACTTC
NA,NA,TRBJ2-3,TRBV10-3,CAIGAPSTDTQYF,TGTGCCATCGGAGCCCCTAGCACAGATACGCAGTATTTT
NA,NA,TRBJ1-5,TRBV9,CASTQPGNQPQHF,TGTGCCAGTACACAGCCGGGCAATCAGCCCCAGCATTTT
few,TRBD2,TRBJ2-1,TRBV4-3,CASSQAPGTRAYNEQFF,TGCGCCAGCAGCCAAGCCCCCGGGACTAGGGCGTACAATGAGCAGTTCTTC
many,TRBD2,TRBJ2-5,TRBV7-9,CASSLRAGGLQETQYF,TGTGCCAGCAGCCTAAGGGCGGGGGGTCTGCAAGAGACCCAGTACTTC
NA,NA,TRBJ2-5,TRBV21-1,CASSKTLGNRQETQYF,TGTGCCAGCAGCAAAACGCTGGGAAATCGGCAAGAGACCCAGTACTTC
NA,NA,TRBJ2-1,TRBV20-1,CSARPLALDEQFF,TGCAGTGCTAGACCCCTAGCGTTGGATGAGCAGTTCTTC
NA,NA,TRBJ1-2,TRBV20-1,CSARGYSGYGYTF,TGCAGTGCTAGAGGTTACAGCGGCTATGGCTACACCTTC
NA,NA,TRBJ2-4,TRBV28,CASSIVGDQGLAKNIQYF,TGTGCCAGCAGTATCGTTGGGGACCAGGGATTAGCCAAAAACATTCAGTACTTC
NA,NA,TRBJ2-1,TRBV7-2,CASSSHGRGVYNEQFF,TGTGCCAGCAGCTCTCATGGGCGGGGAGTCTACAATGAGCAGTTCTTC
NA,NA,TRBJ2-5,TRBV3-1,CASSRQWGDNEQYF,TGTGCCAGCAGCCGACAGTGGGGGGACAATGAGCAGTACTTC
NA,NA,TRBJ2-4,TRBV18,CASSSWTDIAKNIQYF,TGTGCCAGCTCATCCTGGACAGACATAGCCAAAAACATTCAGTACTTC
NA,TRBD2,TRBJ2-2,TRBV6-1,CASSEWTSFTGELFF,TGTGCCAGCAGTGAATGGACTAGTTTTACCGGGGAGCTGTTTTTT
NA,NA,TRBJ2-3,TRBV10-3,CAISEFFGTEDTQYF,TGTGCCATCAGTGAGTTTTTTGGGACGGAAGATACGCAGTATTTT
NA,TRBD2,TRBJ2-3,TRBV20-1,CSARTGTTRDTQYF,TGCAGTGCTAGAACCGGGACTACCAGAGATACGCAGTATTTT
NA,NA,TRBJ2-1,TRBV20-1,CSASTAAYNEQFF,TGCAGTGCTAGTACGGCAGCCTACAATGAGCAGTTCTTC
NA,NA,TRBJ2-5,TRBV18,CASSPPGTRETQYF,TGTGCCAGCTCACCACCGGGGACGAGGGAGACCCAGTACTTC
once,TRBD1,TRBJ2-5,TRBV11-3,CASTLHRDRIDEQYF,TGTGCCAGCACCCTCCATCGGGACAGAATTGATGAGCAGTACTTC
NA,NA,TRBJ2-7,TRBV10-3,CAISGGRGAQAYEQYF,TGTGCCATCAGTGGGGGTCGGGGGGCGCAGGCCTACGAGCAGTACTTC
NA,NA,TRBJ1-5,TRBV12-3/TRBV12-4,CACSFRGSNQPQHF,TGTGCCTGCAGTTTTCGGGGGAGCAATCAGCCCCAGCATTTT
NA,TRBD2,TRBJ2-7,TRBV20-1,CSALSSSGGPYEQYF,TGCAGTGCTCTTTCCTCTAGCGGGGGGCCCTACGAGCAGTACTTC
NA,TRBD1,TRBJ2-3,TRBV6-6,CASSSGGSDADTQYF,TGTGCCAGCAGTTCAGGGGGATCGGATGCAGATACGCAGTATTTT
NA,NA,TRBJ2-1,TRBV5-1,CASRSSGGGQPSSYNEQFF,TGCGCCAGCAGAAGCAGTGGGGGGGGACAGCCTAGCTCCTACAATGAGCAGTTCTTC
NA,TRBD1,TRBJ2-1,TRBV27,CASSITGASYNEQFF,TGTGCCAGCAGTATAACAGGGGCCTCCTACAATGAGCAGTTCTTC
NA,NA,TRBJ2-1,TRBV4-2,CASSQDRALTQGNEQFF,TGTGCCAGCAGCCAAGATCGGGCGCTAACCCAAGGGAATGAGCAGTTCTTC
few,NA,TRBJ2-1,TRBV7-9,CASSLGPGGRNEQFF,TGTGCCAGCAGCTTGGGACCAGGCGGTCGGAATGAGCAGTTCTTC
NA,NA,TRBJ2-5,TRBV7-2,CASSSNRVLRVEQYF,TGTGCCAGCAGCTCAAACAGGGTTTTACGGGTTGAGCAGTACTTC
NA,TRBD2,TRBJ2-7,TRBV11-1,CASSSVAGRTYEQYF,TGTGCCAGCAGCTCTGTAGCGGGGCGGACATACGAGCAGTACTTC
few,NA,TRBJ2-3,TRBV24-1,CATARSGTDTQYF,TGTGCCACCGCCCGTTCTGGCACAGATACGCAGTATTTT
NA,TRBD1,TRBJ2-1,TRBV6-1,CASSEGQGVYNEQFF,TGTGCCAGCAGTGAGGGACAGGGGGTCTACAATGAGCAGTTCTTC
NA,TRBD2,TRBJ2-5,TRBV9,CASSPLGGSGIQETQYF,TGTGCCAGCAGCCCCTTAGGTGGTAGCGGGATACAAGAGACCCAGTACTTC
NA,NA,TRBJ1-2,TRBV7-9,CASSHWGNEQFYGYTF,TGTGCCAGCAGTCATTGGGGGAATGAGCAGTTCTATGGCTACACCTTC
NA,NA,TRBJ1-1,TRBV11-1,CASSSTGRQGTEAFF,TGTGCCAGCAGCTCCACAGGCCGTCAAGGGACTGAAGCTTTCTTT
NA,NA,TRBJ1-2,TRBV7-9,CATGPEAYGYTF,TGTGCCACGGGACCAGAGGCATATGGCTACACCTTC
few,TRBD2,TRBJ2-5,TRBV5-4,CASSLSSGGTETQYF,TGTGCCAGCAGCTTATCTAGCGGGGGGACAGAGACCCAGTACTTC
NA,NA,TRBJ2-4,TRBV11-2,CASSLRAQGAAIQYF,TGTGCCAGCAGCTTAAGAGCCCAGGGAGCGGCCATTCAGTACTTC
NA,TRBD1,TRBJ2-1,TRBV29-1,CSVEIEGARTSYNEQFF,TGCAGCGTTGAAATCGAGGGGGCTCGAACCTCCTACAATGAGCAGTTCTTC
NA,NA,TRBJ1-1,TRBV9,CASSTRSGATEAFF,TGTGCCAGCAGCACGCGATCAGGGGCAACTGAAGCTTTCTTT
few,NA,TRBJ2-7,TRBV15,CATSPTRTEVGEQYF,TGTGCCACCAGCCCAACGCGGACCGAGGTCGGCGAGCAGTACTTC
few,TRBD1,TRBJ1-1,TRBV7-8,CASSLGTGRTEAFF,TGTGCCAGCAGCTTAGGGACAGGGCGGACTGAAGCTTTCTTT